The 16 T cell receptor beta chains given below trace back to one sample, sequenced in a study of T-cell memory formation after mild COVID-19. One entry per CDR3 protein results from TCRdb running MiXCR on the 5' RACE reads. The table shows roughly 400,000 distinct CDR3 sequences, with approximately 15% occurring only once. Specimen: PBMCs or a T cell subset sorted from them (not recorded which). The origin of the receptors is a man aged 18 to 29 who had mild COVID-19 (a few samples of this study predate the infection). Cell type and time point are not known.

This clonotype was found many times. This rearrangement joins TRBV6-5 to TRBJ2-7; a possible D gene is TRBD2 (6 bases). V shed 3 bases and J shed 2 bases, with 11 bases lying between them. The CDR3 consists of 14 residues. Germline loops: CDR1 MNHEY, CDR2 SVGAGI. The CDR3 bases are TGTGCCAGCAGTTATCAAGGAGGGCCCTACGAGCAGTACTTC. This codes for CASSYQGGPYEQYF.

In the case of this clonotype: One end of the junction varies from germline; a read error may be responsible. The J gene is TRBJ1-5, the V gene TRBV6-6; the D gene is possibly TRBD1 (5 bases). Germline loops: CDR1 MNHNY, CDR2 SVGAGI (reference sequence). CDR3 length: 14 amino acids. In nucleotides, the CDR3 is TGTGCCAGCAGTTATGACAGACCCAATAAGCCCCAGCATTTT. It codes for CASSYDRPNKPQHF.

The chain recombines TRBV5-1 with TRBJ2-5, with D possibly TRBD2 on 7 matching bases. The V end lost 0 bases, the J end lost 5 bases, and 11 bases lay between the germline ends. Germline-derived CDR1 and CDR2 are SGHRS and YFSETQ. The CDR3 runs to 14 residues. The CDR3 nucleotides are TGCGCCAGCAGCTTGGACAGGGAGGGGGAGACCCAGTACTTC. Translating gives CASSLDREGETQYF. Together with reference TRBV5-1 and TRBJ2-5, the CDR3 gives the full variable domain: KAGVTQTPRYLIKTRGQQVTLSCSPISGHRSVSWYQQTPGQGLQFLFEYFSETQRNKGNFPGRFSGRQFSNSRSEMNVSTLELGDSALYLCASSLDREGETQYFGPGTRLLVL.

This clonotype was picked up a small number of times. V and J are TRBV3-1 and TRBJ1-2; perhaps TRBD1 as D (6 bases). The CDR3 is 14 residues long. The germline V gene has CDR1 LGHDT and CDR2 YNNKEL (reference sequence). Deletions cut 0 bases from V and 8 bases from J, with 13 bases between. As DNA, the CDR3 is TGTGCCAGCAGCCAAGAAGCAGGGGCCGGGGGCTACACCTTC. Its translation is CASSQEAGAGGYTF.

The chain couples TRBV5-6 to TRBJ1-1; no firm D call. Deletions cut 0 bases from V and 4 bases from J, with 16 bases between. Germline-derived CDR1 and CDR2 are SGHDT and YYEEEE. The CDR3 runs to 16 residues. The CDR3 sequence: CASSLARDGFGTEAFF. The CDR3 DNA is TGTGCCAGCAGCTTGGCCCGTGACGGCTTTGGCACTGAAGCTTTCTTT.

The table lists this clonotype with a few counts. This CDR3 reads CASKLSVDTQYF. The CDR3 DNA is TGTGCCAGCAAACTTAGCGTGGATACGCAGTATTTT. The V and J genes are TRBV7-2 and TRBJ2-3; D is possibly TRBD2 (5 bases). The germline CDR1 and CDR2 sequences are SGHTA and FQGNSA. CDR3 length: 12 amino acids. V was trimmed by 7 bases and J by 6 bases, leaving 11 bases between them.

Many counts were recorded for this clonotype. This sequence joins TRBV5-6 and TRBJ2-1; no clear D gene. This CDR3 region has 14 residues. The ends were cut back, 2 bases at V and 0 bases at J, with 6 bases in the middle. Germline CDR1 is SGHDT and CDR2 is YYEEEE. The CDR3 sequence is CASSFDGSYNEQFF. DNA for the CDR3: TGTGCCAGCAGCTTCGACGGCTCCTACAATGAGCAGTTCTTC. Variable domain in full (rest from reference TRBV5-6 and TRBJ2-1): DAGVTQSPTHLIKTRGQQVTLRCSPKSGHDTVSWYQQALGQGPQFIFQYYEEEERQRGNFPDRFSGHQFPNYSSELNVNALLLGDSALYLCASSFDGSYNEQFFGPGTRLTVL.

This clonotype was seen only a few times. J is TRBJ2-5 and V is TRBV5-1; TRBD2 agrees at 8 bases. The CDR3 covers 16 residues. CDR1 and CDR2 (germline): SGHRS, YFSETQ. Germline trimming cut 0 bases from V and 1 base from J; bases unmatched to any gene: 5. The CDR3 DNA follows: TGCGCCAGCAGCTTGGCGGGGGGGACATCCCAAGAGACCCAGTACTTC. Translated: CASSLAGGTSQETQYF. Full variable domain (remainder filled in from reference TRBV5-1 and TRBJ2-5): KAGVTQTPRYLIKTRGQQVTLSCSPISGHRSVSWYQQTPGQGLQFLFEYFSETQRNKGNFPGRFSGRQFSNSRSEMNVSTLELGDSALYLCASSLAGGTSQETQYFGPGTRLLVL.

This clonotype has a handful of counts. This CDR3 reads CASSYMSSYNEQFF. CDR3 coding DNA: TGTGCCAGCAGTTACATGAGCTCCTACAATGAGCAGTTCTTC. The chain recombines TRBV6-2 or TRBV6-3 with TRBJ2-1; D gene uncertain. This CDR3 is 14 amino acids long. The V gene lost 2 bases and the J gene lost 0 bases, with 5 bases spanning the gap. The germline V gene encodes CDR1 MNHEY and CDR2 SVGEGT.

The sample holds a few counts of this clonotype. The chain employs TRBV19 and TRBJ2-2; D is possibly TRBD2 (6 bases). In germline, CDR1 is LNHDA, CDR2 SQIVND (reference sequence). V dropped 9 bases and J dropped 2 bases, with 16 bases sitting between them. The CDR3 length is 15 residues. The CDR3 loop is CASHTGALNTGELFF. The CDR3 DNA is TGTGCCAGCCATACGGGAGCTCTAAACACCGGGGAGCTGTTTTTT.

The chain employs TRBV5-1 and TRBJ1-6, with unresolved D. The V gene lost 0 bases and the J gene lost 7 bases, with 11 bases spanning the gap. The length of the CDR3 is 15 residues. Per germline, CDR1 SGHRS and CDR2 YFSETQ. The CDR3 loop reads CASSLGNTGNSPLHF. The CDR3 region has the DNA TGCGCCAGCAGCTTGGGAAACACTGGGAATTCACCCCTCCACTTT. Together with reference TRBV5-1 and TRBJ1-6, the CDR3 gives the full variable domain: KAGVTQTPRYLIKTRGQQVTLSCSPISGHRSVSWYQQTPGQGLQFLFEYFSETQRNKGNFPGRFSGRQFSNSRSEMNVSTLELGDSALYLCASSLGNTGNSPLHFGNGTRLTVT.

This clonotype was recorded many times. The V gene is TRBV7-2, the J gene TRBJ2-3; 7 positions agree with TRBD2. The CDR3 runs 16 residues. Germline V CDR1 and CDR2: SGHTA, FQGNSA. Trimming took 5 bases from V and 0 from J; bases not matched to a gene: 8. CDR3 sequence (DNA): TGTGCCAGCAGCGACAGACGGCGGGGGAGCACAGATACGCAGTATTTT. Protein sequence: CASSDRRRGSTDTQYF.

V gene TRBV2 combines with J gene TRBJ2-7; 7 positions match TRBD2. CDR3 length: 14 amino acids. With 6 bases clipped from V and 0 bases from J, the junction kept 5 bases outside the gene matches. Germline V lookup: CDR1 SNHLY, CDR2 FYNNEI. The CDR3 loop reads CASRQAGYSYEQYV. The CDR3 nucleotides read TGTGCCAGCAGGCAAGCGGGGTACTCCTACGAGCAGTACGTC.

The gene calls are TRBV19 and TRBJ2-3, with D possibly TRBD1 on 6 matching bases. CDR1 and CDR2 (germline): LNHDA, SQIVND (reference sequence). This CDR3 contains 16 residues. V was shortened by 6 bases and J by 1 base, with 17 bases between the two germline ends. In DNA form, the CDR3 reads TGTGCCAGTAGCCCAAGGGCAGGGGTCGGCACAGATACGCAGTATTTT. Protein: CASSPRAGVGTDTQYF.

The chain joins TRBV4-1 to TRBJ1-1, with no clear D. The V and J ends lost 4 bases and 8 bases respectively, with 17 bases between them. Germline V gives CDR1 MGHRA, CDR2 YSYEKL. This CDR3 contains 14 residues. CDR3 nucleotides: TGCGCCAGCAGCCTATCCGGGTCCTATGGCGAAGCTTTCTTT. It specifies CASSLSGSYGEAFF.

The chain has TRBV20-1 and TRBJ2-1; 9 bases map to TRBD1. There are 15 residues in the CDR3. V shed 3 bases, J shed 5 bases, and the junction held 8 bases outside the gene matches. CDR1 and CDR2 (germline): DFQATT, SNEGSKA (reference sequence). The CDR3 loop reads CSASRGQGPNNEQFF. The CDR3 DNA sequence: TGCAGTGCTAGTCGGGGACAGGGACCCAACAATGAGCAGTTCTTC.